Presented here are 32 T cell receptor beta chains from one specimen sequenced in a study of T-cell memory formation after mild COVID-19. TCRdb independently ran MiXCR on the 5' RACE reads; one entry per CDR3 protein. The data show around 83,000 distinct CDR3 sequences, with roughly 25% seen just once and about 40% held by the top ten. Sequences were obtained from PBMCs or a T cell subset sorted from them (not recorded which). The source is a man aged 18-30 years who had mild COVID-19 (a few samples of this study predate the infection). Cell type and time point are not known.

This clonotype was counted between two and nine times. The chain uses TRBV6-5 and TRBJ2-6; D is undetermined. The germline gives CDR1 MNHEY, CDR2 SVGAGI. The V end was cut by 6 bases, the J end by 0 bases, with 3 bases between. The CDR3 spans 13 residues. The DNA for the CDR3 is TGTGCCAGCAGGCGCTCTGGGGCCAACGTCCTGACTTTC. Translated: CASRRSGANVLTF.

The rearrangement uses TRBV5-1 and TRBJ1-4, with 8 nucleotides matching TRBD1. The V segment lost 2 bases and the J segment 4 bases; nucleotides outside the gene matches: 4. The length of the CDR3 is 15 residues. Per germline, CDR1 SGHRS and CDR2 YFSETQ. The chain's CDR3 is CASSFGTGYNEKLFF. CDR3 DNA: TGCGCCAGCAGCTTTGGGACAGGTTATAATGAAAAACTGTTTTTT.

As for this clonotype: One end of the junction does not line up with germline, which may come from a read error. The rearrangement joins TRBV12-3 or TRBV12-4 to TRBJ2-3; 11 nucleotides match TRBD2. The CDR3 extends over 15 amino acids. CDR3 protein: CASSVAGGPLDTQYF. The CDR3 DNA reads TGTGCCAGCAGTGTAGCGGGGGGGCCTTTAGATACGCAGTATTTT.

This clonotype was seen only a few times. The CDR3 DNA reads as TGCGCCAGCAGCTTGGCCGGGGGTAATGAGCAGTTCTTC. Amino acids: CASSLAGGNEQFF. The chain uses TRBV5-1 and TRBJ2-1, with D maybe TRBD2 (6 bases). The germline V gene has CDR1 SGHRS and CDR2 YFSETQ. The CDR3 totals 13 residues. V lost 0 bases to trimming and J lost 7 bases, with 8 bases between them.

This clonotype was seen a few times. The CDR3 protein is CASSFGFGKPSTDTQYF. The CDR3 nucleotides read TGTGCCAGCAGTTTTGGGTTTGGGAAACCTAGCACAGATACGCAGTATTTT. The chain carries TRBV28 and TRBJ2-3; D is unclear. The CDR3 totals 17 residues. Trimming shortened V by 3 bases and J by 0 bases, and 16 bases separated the two germline ends. Germline V gene lookup returns CDR1 MDHEN and CDR2 SYDVKM.

This clonotype was recorded a few times. The V gene is TRBV3-1, the J gene TRBJ2-5; D gene uncertain. V was pared by 3 bases and J by 2 bases, with 4 bases between. The CDR3 is 12 amino acids. Germline V lookup: CDR1 LGHDT, CDR2 YNNKEL (reference sequence). CDR3: CASSQLQETQYF. CDR3 nucleotide sequence: TGTGCCAGCAGCCAGCTACAAGAGACCCAGTACTTC.

This clonotype has only a few counts. The chain combines TRBV7-6 with TRBJ2-3; D not resolved. The CDR3 covers 14 residues. Germline loops: CDR1 SGHVS, CDR2 FNYEAQ. The V end was cut by 3 bases, the J end by 2 bases, with 9 bases between. As DNA, the CDR3 is TGTGCCAGCAGCTTTTCCCCGTCCACAGATACGCAGTATTTT. Protein product: CASSFSPSTDTQYF.

The J gene is TRBJ2-3, the V gene TRBV24-1; 9 nucleotides match TRBD2. Germline trimming cut 8 bases from V and 7 bases from J; bases unmatched to any gene: 6. In germline, CDR1 is KGHDR, CDR2 SFDVKD. The CDR3 is made up of 13 amino acids. The CDR3 DNA follows: TGTGCCACCATGGGAGCGGGGGGCCATACGCAGTATTTT. Its protein is CATMGAGGHTQYF.

This sequence joins TRBV29-1 and TRBJ2-6; D is undetermined. This CDR3 is built from 14 residues. Trimming cost V 5 bases and J 4 bases, with 12 bases left between them. Germline CDR1 SQVTM, CDR2 ANQGSEA. The CDR3 DNA reads TGCAGCGTTTTGGGTGTTAGCGGGGCCAACGTCCTGACTTTC. This sequence encodes CSVLGVSGANVLTF.

In this sample, this clonotype turned up a few times. This chain connects TRBV4-3 to TRBJ1-1; D ambiguous. Trimming took 2 bases from V and 1 from J, leaving 8 bases between them. The germline V gene encodes CDR1 LGHNA and CDR2 YSLEER. The CDR3 runs to 14 residues. CDR3 in amino acids: CASSQYYGNTEAFF. In DNA, the CDR3 is TGCGCCAGCAGCCAATATTACGGGAACACTGAAGCTTTCTTT.

The sample holds a few counts of this clonotype. The chain has TRBV27 and TRBJ1-3; perhaps TRBD1 as D (5 bases). Germline V gives CDR1 MNHEY, CDR2 SMNVEV (reference sequence). CDR3 length: 15 amino acids. V lost 1 base and J lost 2, with 9 bases in between. CDR3 DNA: TGTGCCAGCAGTTTATATTGGGGCCCTGGAAACACCATATATTTT. As protein: CASSLYWGPGNTIYF.

Only a few counts were recorded for this clonotype. The chain employs TRBV5-5 and TRBJ2-7; no firm D call. The CDR3 runs to 12 residues. V lost 2 bases, J lost 6 bases, and 9 bases lay in between. Germline V gives CDR1 SGHKS, CDR2 YYEKEE (reference sequence). CDR3 nucleotide sequence: TGTGCCAGCAGCTTCTGGGGTCTCGAGCAGTACTTC. It is translated as CASSFWGLEQYF.

This clonotype was detected a few times. The rearrangement links TRBV12-3 or TRBV12-4 to TRBJ2-2; the D gene is possibly TRBD2 (7 bases). V was trimmed by 8 bases and J by 0 bases, leaving 16 bases between them. This CDR3 has 16 residues. The CDR3 sequence is CASLEGGTANTGELFF. CDR3 bases: TGTGCCAGCCTCGAGGGGGGGACCGCGAACACCGGGGAGCTGTTTTTT.

In its sample, this clonotype was seen a few times. In DNA, the CDR3 is TGTGCCAGCAGCCCAAGTTTCCGAATCTATGGCTACACCTTC. Translating gives CASSPSFRIYGYTF. The chain uses TRBV7-8 and TRBJ1-2; no firm D call. This CDR3 has 14 amino acids. Germline values: CDR1 SGHVS, CDR2 FQNEAQ. Trimming took 5 bases from V and 4 from J, leaving 14 bases between them.

The chain couples TRBV7-2 to TRBJ2-3; 7 bases fit TRBD1. This CDR3 region has 14 residues. The trim removed 10 bases at V and 1 base at J, leaving 8 bases unmatched. Per the germline V gene, CDR1 is SGHTA and CDR2 is FQGNSA. This chain's CDR3 is CATSRDSRTDTQYF. DNA of the CDR3: TGTGCCACCTCGAGGGACAGCCGCACAGATACGCAGTATTTT.

The chain combines TRBV12-3 or TRBV12-4 with TRBJ1-1; the D is unclear. This CDR3 spans 13 amino acids. V lost 7 bases and J 1 base, leaving 10 bases between the germline ends. The CDR3 loop is CASKAGENTEAFF. The CDR3, as DNA: TGTGCCAGCAAAGCGGGTGAGAACACTGAAGCTTTCTTT.

This chain links TRBV5-1 with TRBJ2-2; D possibly corresponds to TRBD1 (6 bases). V lost 5 bases to trimming and J lost 2 bases, with 22 bases between them. Germline CDR1 and CDR2: SGHRS and YFSETQ. The CDR3 has 18 residues. The CDR3 sequence is CASRGGLRQDRNTGELFF. Written as DNA, the CDR3 is TGCGCCAGCAGAGGCGGCCTTCGGCAGGACAGAAACACCGGGGAGCTGTTTTTT.

The rearrangement links TRBV7-9 to TRBJ1-4; D unclear. V was clipped by 2 bases and J by 7 bases, with 2 bases between them. Germline V gives CDR1 SEHNR, CDR2 FQNEAQ (reference sequence). The CDR3 runs 11 residues. This chain's CDR3 is CASSLREKLFF. Here the CDR3 DNA reads TGTGCCAGCAGCTTACGTGAAAAACTGTTTTTT.

This chain uses TRBV5-4 with TRBJ2-1, with D perhaps being TRBD1 or TRBD2 (5 bases each). This CDR3 contains 13 residues. Germline values: CDR1 SGHNT, CDR2 YYREEE (reference sequence). Trimming cost V 3 bases and J 5 bases, with 9 bases left between them. In DNA form, the CDR3 reads TGTGCCAGCAGCTGGGACCAGGACAATGAGCAGTTCTTC. Protein product: CASSWDQDNEQFF.

This clonotype was recorded a few times. V usage is TRBV12-3 or TRBV12-4 and J usage is TRBJ2-7, with 8 positions matching TRBD1. V shed 5 bases, J shed 10 bases, and the junction held 16 bases outside the gene matches. The CDR3 spans 15 residues. Here the CDR3 reads CASSMGQVPLNSQYF. The CDR3 DNA reads TGTGCCAGCAGTATGGGACAGGTCCCCTTAAACTCCCAGTACTTC.

For the CDR3, the DNA is TGTGCCAGCAGCCACCGACAGGGGGGGTCCACAGATACGCAGTATTTT. Protein product: CASSHRQGGSTDTQYF. The chain couples TRBV3-1 to TRBJ2-3; 9 nucleotides agree with TRBD1. With V trimmed by 3 bases and J by 2 bases, 6 bases remained unmatched. The CDR3 has 16 residues. The germline CDR1 and CDR2 sequences are LGHDT and YNNKEL (reference sequence).

Turning to this clonotype: The junction differs from germline at one of its ends, possibly a read error. The chain carries TRBV5-6 and TRBJ2-2; D might be TRBD2 (5 bases). From germline, CDR1 is SGHDT and CDR2 YYEEEE. This CDR3 region has 13 residues. For the CDR3, the DNA is TGTGCCAGCAGCTTGGCCACGGCCGGGGAGATGTTTTTT. It specifies CASSLATAGEMFF. The complete variable domain, with remaining parts taken from reference TRBV5-6 and TRBJ2-2, reads DAGVTQSPTHLIKTRGQQVTLRCSPKSGHDTVSWYQQALGQGPQFIFQYYEEEERQRGNFPDRFSGHQFPNYSSELNVNALLLGDSALYLCASSLATAGEMFFGEGSRLTVL.

The rearrangement uses TRBV19 and TRBJ1-1; D unclear. The CDR3 contains 12 residues. V was shortened by 1 base and J by 5 bases, with 5 bases between the two germline ends. Germline values: CDR1 LNHDA, CDR2 SQIVND (reference sequence). The CDR3 sequence is CASSIGETEAFF. The CDR3 bases are TGTGCCAGTAGTATAGGGGAAACTGAAGCTTTCTTT.

This chain uses TRBV12-3 or TRBV12-4 with TRBJ2-1, with a weak D call TRBD1 (5 bases). The V end was cut by 7 bases, the J end by 13 bases, with 17 bases between. The CDR3 has 12 residues. Here the CDR3 DNA reads TGTGCCAGCACACGAAATGGACAAGTACAGTTCTTC. Its translation is CASTRNGQVQFF.

The rearrangement joins TRBV6-2 or TRBV6-3 to TRBJ1-1, with D hard to call. The CDR3 extends over 13 amino acids. The V end was cut by 2 bases, the J end by 11 bases, with 15 bases between. The germline V gene has CDR1 MNHEY and CDR2 SVGEGT. CDR3 DNA sequence: TGTGCCAGCAGTTACCAAGGGAGTTCATGGGCTTTCTTT. It yields the protein CASSYQGSSWAFF.

The chain links TRBV15 to TRBJ2-1, with 11 nucleotides matching TRBD1. The V segment lost 8 bases and the J segment 1 base; nucleotides outside the gene matches: 4. Germline V CDR1 and CDR2: LNHNV, YYDKDF (reference sequence). The CDR3 totals 15 residues. The DNA of the CDR3 is TGTGCCACCGGGGGACAGGGGGGGTCCTACAATGAGCAGTTCTTC. Encoded protein: CATGGQGGSYNEQFF.

This clonotype showed up many times. V usage is TRBV6-4 and J usage is TRBJ2-3; the D gene is possibly TRBD2 (5 bases). This CDR3 spans 14 amino acids. V lost 5 bases and J lost 3, with 12 bases in between. Germline CDR1 MRHNA, CDR2 SNTAGT. The CDR3 DNA is TGTGCCAGCAGTCTAGCTTCAGGAACAGATACGCAGTATTTT. Protein sequence: CASSLASGTDTQYF.

The V and J genes are TRBV28 and TRBJ2-1; 11 nucleotides align to TRBD2. The CDR3 runs 16 residues. The ends lost 6 bases at V and 2 bases at J; junction bases unmatched: 6. Germline assignment: CDR1 MDHEN and CDR2 SYDVKM. The CDR3 loop reads CASRPNSGGAYNEQFF. DNA for the CDR3: TGTGCCAGCAGGCCAAATAGCGGGGGGGCCTACAATGAGCAGTTCTTC. Drawing the rest from reference TRBV28 and TRBJ2-1, the complete variable domain is DVKVTQSSRYLVKRTGEKVFLECVQDMDHENMFWYRQDPGLGLRLIYFSYDVKMKEKGDIPEGYSVSREKKERFSLILESASTNQTSMYLCASRPNSGGAYNEQFFGPGTRLTVL.

This clonotype was recorded at least ten times. This chain joins TRBV29-1 and TRBJ2-7, with TRBD1 matching over 9 bases. Per the germline V gene, CDR1 is SQVTM and CDR2 is ANQGSEA. The CDR3 has 15 residues. Trimming at V came to 0 bases and at J to 2 bases, leaving 5 bases not matched to a gene. CDR3 bases: TGCAGCGTTGAAGATCCCGGGACAGGGACCTACGAGCAGTACTTC. Translating gives CSVEDPGTGTYEQYF.

The gene calls are TRBV25-1 and TRBJ2-1; TRBD2 might be the D (6 bases). CDR3 length: 14 residues. CDR1 MGHDK and CDR2 SYGVNS come from the germline V gene. Trimming shortened V by 4 bases and J by 8 bases, and 15 bases separated the two germline ends. The CDR3 reads CASSATPLAYEQFF. CDR3 in DNA: TGTGCCAGCAGTGCTACGCCACTAGCCTATGAGCAGTTCTTC.

The V gene is TRBV25-1, the J gene TRBJ2-7; no clear D. The CDR3 length is 12 residues. Between the trimmed V and J ends, which lost 2 bases and 7 bases, there was a span of 9 bases. Germline CDR1 is MGHDK and CDR2 is SYGVNS. The DNA of the CDR3 is TGTGCCAGCAGTGAAAGGCGTACGGAGCAGTACGTC. Its protein is CASSERRTEQYV.

This chain connects TRBV25-1 to TRBJ2-1; possibly TRBD1 or TRBD2 for D (5 bases each). Trimming took off 2 bases at V and 12 bases at J, with 23 bases between the two ends. From germline, CDR1 is MGHDK and CDR2 SYGVNS. CDR3 length: 16 residues. The DNA of the CDR3 is TGTGCCAGCAGTGAACCCGATGGGGCCGGGGTATTCGGGCAGTTCTTC. It encodes CASSEPDGAGVFGQFF.